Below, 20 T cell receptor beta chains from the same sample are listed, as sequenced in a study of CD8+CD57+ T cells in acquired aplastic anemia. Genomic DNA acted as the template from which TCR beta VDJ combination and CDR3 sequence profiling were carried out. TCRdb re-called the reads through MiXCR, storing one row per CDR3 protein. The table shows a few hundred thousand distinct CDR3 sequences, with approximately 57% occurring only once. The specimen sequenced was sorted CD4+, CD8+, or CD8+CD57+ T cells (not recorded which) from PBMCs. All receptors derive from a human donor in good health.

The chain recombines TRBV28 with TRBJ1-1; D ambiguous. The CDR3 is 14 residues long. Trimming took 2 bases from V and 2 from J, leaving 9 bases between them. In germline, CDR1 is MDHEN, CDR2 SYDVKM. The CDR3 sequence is CASSLRRVNTEAFF. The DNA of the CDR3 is TGTGCCAGCAGTTTAAGGAGGGTTAACACTGAAGCTTTCTTT.

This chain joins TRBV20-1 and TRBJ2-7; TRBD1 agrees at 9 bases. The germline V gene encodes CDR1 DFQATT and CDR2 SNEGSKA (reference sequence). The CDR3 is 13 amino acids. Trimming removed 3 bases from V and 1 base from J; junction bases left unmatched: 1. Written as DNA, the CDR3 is TGCAGTGCTAGGACAGGGGGTTCCTACGAGCAGTACTTC. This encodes CSARTGGSYEQYF.

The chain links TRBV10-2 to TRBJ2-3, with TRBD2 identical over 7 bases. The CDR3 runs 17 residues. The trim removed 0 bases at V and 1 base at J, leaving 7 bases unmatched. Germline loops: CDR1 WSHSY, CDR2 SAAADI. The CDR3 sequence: CASSESDAGVGTDTQYF. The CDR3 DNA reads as TGCGCCAGCAGTGAGTCGGATGCGGGAGTAGGCACAGATACGCAGTATTTT.

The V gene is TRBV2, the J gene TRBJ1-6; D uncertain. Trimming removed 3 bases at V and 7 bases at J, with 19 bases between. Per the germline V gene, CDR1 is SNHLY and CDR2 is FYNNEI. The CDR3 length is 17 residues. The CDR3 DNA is TGTGCCAGCAGTGAGCACCCTCGGCCGGTTTGGAATTCACCCCTCCACTTT. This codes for CASSEHPRPVWNSPLHF.

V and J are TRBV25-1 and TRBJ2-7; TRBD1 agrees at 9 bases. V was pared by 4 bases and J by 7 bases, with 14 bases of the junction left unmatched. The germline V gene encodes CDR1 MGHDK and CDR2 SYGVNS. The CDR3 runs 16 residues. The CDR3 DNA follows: TGTGCCAGCAGTGGCCTCTCCGGGACAGGGCCGACTGAGCAGTACTTC. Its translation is CASSGLSGTGPTEQYF.

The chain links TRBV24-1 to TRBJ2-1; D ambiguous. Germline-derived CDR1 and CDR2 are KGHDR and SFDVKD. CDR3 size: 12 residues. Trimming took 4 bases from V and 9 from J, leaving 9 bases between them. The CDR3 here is CATSDRAGEQFF. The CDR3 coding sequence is TGTGCCACCAGTGACCGGGCAGGTGAGCAGTTCTTC.

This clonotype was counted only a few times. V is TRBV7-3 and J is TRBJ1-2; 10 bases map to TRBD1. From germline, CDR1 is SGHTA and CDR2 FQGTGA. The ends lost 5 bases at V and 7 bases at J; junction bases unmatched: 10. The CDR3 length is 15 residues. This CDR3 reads CASSPLRQGAAGYTF. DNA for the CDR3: TGTGCCAGCAGCCCACTACGACAGGGGGCAGCTGGCTACACCTTC. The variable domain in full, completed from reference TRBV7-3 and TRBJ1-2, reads GAGVSQTPSNKVTEKGKYVELRCDPISGHTALYWYRQSLGQGPEFLIYFQGTGAADDSGLPNDRFFAVRPEGSVSTLKIQRTERGDSAVYLCASSPLRQGAAGYTFGSGTRLTVV.

The chain's CDR3 is CSARDDQSRQYF. Written as DNA, the CDR3 is TGCAGTGCTAGAGATGACCAGTCCCGGCAGTATTTT. The gene calls are TRBV20-1 and TRBJ2-3, with D unresolved. CDR3 length equals 12 residues. The germline CDR1 and CDR2 sequences are DFQATT and SNEGSKA (reference sequence). V lost 0 bases and J lost 11, with 12 bases in between.

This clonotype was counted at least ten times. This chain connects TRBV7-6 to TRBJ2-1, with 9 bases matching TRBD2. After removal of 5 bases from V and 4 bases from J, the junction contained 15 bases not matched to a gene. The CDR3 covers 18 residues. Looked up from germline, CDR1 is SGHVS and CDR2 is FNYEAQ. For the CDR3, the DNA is TGTGCCAGCAGCCGCCCGGGGTCGAGCGGGGGGTCTTACAATGAGCAGTTCTTC. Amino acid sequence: CASSRPGSSGGSYNEQFF.

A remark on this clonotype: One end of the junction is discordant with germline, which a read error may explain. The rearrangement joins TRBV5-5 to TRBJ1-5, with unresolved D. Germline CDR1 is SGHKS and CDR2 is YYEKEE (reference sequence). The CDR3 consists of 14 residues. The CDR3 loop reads CASSEGSGNQPQHF. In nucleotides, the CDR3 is TGCGCCAGCAGCGAAGGTTCAGGCAATCAGCCCCAGCATTTT.

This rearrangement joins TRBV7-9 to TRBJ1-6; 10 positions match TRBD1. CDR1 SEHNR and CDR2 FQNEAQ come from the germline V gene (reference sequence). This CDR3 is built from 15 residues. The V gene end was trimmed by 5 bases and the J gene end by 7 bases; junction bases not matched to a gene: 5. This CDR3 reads CASSPRTGGNSPLHF. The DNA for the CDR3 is TGTGCCAGCAGCCCTCGGACAGGGGGGAATTCACCCCTCCACTTT.

CDR3 sequence: CASSLSPGTGGLYEQYF. Here the CDR3 DNA reads TGTGCCAGCAGCTTAAGTCCCGGGACAGGGGGGCTCTACGAGCAGTACTTC. The chain combines TRBV13 with TRBJ2-7; 11 bases are a match to TRBD1. The length of the CDR3 is 17 residues. The V gene end was trimmed by 2 bases and the J gene end by 3 bases; junction bases not matched to a gene: 9. Looked up from germline, CDR1 is PRHDT and CDR2 is FYEKMQ (reference sequence).

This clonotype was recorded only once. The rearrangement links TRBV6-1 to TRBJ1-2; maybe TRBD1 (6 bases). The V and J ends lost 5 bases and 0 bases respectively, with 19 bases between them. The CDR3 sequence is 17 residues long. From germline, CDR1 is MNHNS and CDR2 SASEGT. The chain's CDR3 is CASSPGRSGVANYGYTF. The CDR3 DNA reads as TGTGCCAGCAGTCCCGGACGCTCAGGGGTAGCTAACTATGGCTACACCTTC.

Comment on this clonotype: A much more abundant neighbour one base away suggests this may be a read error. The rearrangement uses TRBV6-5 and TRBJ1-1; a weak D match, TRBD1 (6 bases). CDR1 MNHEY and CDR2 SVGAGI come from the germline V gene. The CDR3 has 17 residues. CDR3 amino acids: CASIYSIPGTMNTEAFF. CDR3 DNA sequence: TGTGCCAGCATTTACTCGATTCCAGGGACAATGAACACTGAAGCTTTCTTT.

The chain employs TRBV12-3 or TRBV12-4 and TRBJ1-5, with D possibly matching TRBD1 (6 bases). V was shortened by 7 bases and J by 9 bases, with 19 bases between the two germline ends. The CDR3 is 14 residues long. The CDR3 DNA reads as TGTGCCAGCAACCAGGGGCAGGCCGGACGGCCCCAGCATTTT. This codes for CASNQGQAGRPQHF.

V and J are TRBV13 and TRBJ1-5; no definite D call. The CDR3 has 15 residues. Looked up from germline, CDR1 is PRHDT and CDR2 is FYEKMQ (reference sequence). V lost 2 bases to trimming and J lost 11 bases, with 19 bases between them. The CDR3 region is CASSLRQGREETQHF. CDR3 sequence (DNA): TGTGCCAGCAGCTTAAGACAAGGGAGAGAAGAGACCCAGCATTTT.

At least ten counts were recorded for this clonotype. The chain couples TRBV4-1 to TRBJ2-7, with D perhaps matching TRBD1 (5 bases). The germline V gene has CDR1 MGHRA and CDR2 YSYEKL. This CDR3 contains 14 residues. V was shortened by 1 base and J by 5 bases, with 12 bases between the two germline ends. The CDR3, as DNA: TGCGCCAGCAGCCAAGGCCAGGGAAGGGACGAGCAGTACTTC. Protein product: CASSQGQGRDEQYF.

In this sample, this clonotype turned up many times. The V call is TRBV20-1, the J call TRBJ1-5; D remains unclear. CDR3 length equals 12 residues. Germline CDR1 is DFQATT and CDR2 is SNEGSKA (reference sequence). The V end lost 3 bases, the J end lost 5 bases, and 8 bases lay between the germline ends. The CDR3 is CSASEGYQPQHF. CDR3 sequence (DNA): TGCAGTGCTAGTGAAGGATATCAGCCCCAGCATTTT.

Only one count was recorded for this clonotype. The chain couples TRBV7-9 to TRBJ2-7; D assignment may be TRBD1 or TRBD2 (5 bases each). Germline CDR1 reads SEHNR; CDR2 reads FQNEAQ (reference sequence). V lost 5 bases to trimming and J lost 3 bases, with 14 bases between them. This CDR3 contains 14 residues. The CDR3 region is CASSRRDGGYEQYF. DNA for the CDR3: TGTGCCAGCAGCCGTCGGGACGGAGGCTACGAGCAGTACTTC.

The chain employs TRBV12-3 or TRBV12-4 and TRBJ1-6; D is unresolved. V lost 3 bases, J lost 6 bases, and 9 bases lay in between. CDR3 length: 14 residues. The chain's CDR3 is CASSFQSLNSPLHF. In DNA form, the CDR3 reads TGTGCCAGCAGTTTTCAGAGTCTTAATTCACCCCTCCACTTT.